The clone carrying this T cell receptor beta chain has only a few counts. No antigen is known for it. Clones were read by immunoSEQ multiplex PCR, and TCRdb kept only the in-frame ones, dropping some. The table records 150,000 to 200,000 clones, 90% to 95% of them present only once. The data belong to a study of T cell responses to AZD1222 COVID-19 vaccine. Trimming shortened V by 2 bases and J by 8 bases, and 12 bases separated the two germline ends. The CDR3 has 13 amino acids. Study-level results: Baseline testing showed seropositivity in only a handful of AZD1222 recipients.

The sequencing here drew on peripheral blood, taken 28 days after the second AZD1222 dose. V is TRBV12-3 or TRBV12-4 and J is TRBJ1-2; D perhaps matches TRBD1 (6 bases). The receptor was isolated from an adult who received the AZD1222 COVID-19 vaccine. CDR3 sequence: CASSLNRAEGYTF. In nucleotides, the CDR3 is TGTGCCAGCAGTTTAAACAGGGCTGAAGGCTACACCTTC.